The TCR beta chain described here comes from a study of CD8 T cells in Susac syndrome. General observations from the study: The study acknowledged a relatively small number of individuals in its TCR sequencing and HLA analysis.

The germline V gene encodes CDR1 MDHEN and CDR2 SYDVKM. The germline V and J ends were trimmed by 7 bases and 1 base, with 10 bases remaining between them. The CDR3 has 13 residues. RNA was extracted with the RNeasy kit, and a quantity of about 0.45 to 1 ug was reverse transcribed using random hexamers. Each CDR3 protein gets one entry after TCRdb re-called the immunoSEQ multiplex PCR reads with MiXCR. The sample has roughly 120,000 distinct CDR3 sequences, about 93% seen once. A word on this clonotype: Its specificity is not known.

CD8+ and CD4+ blood T cells underwent TCR beta sequencing. The chain is built from TRBV28 and TRBJ2-5; D ambiguous. The sequence derives from a human donor in good health. Sequences were obtained from CD4+ T cells from PBMCs. The CDR3 region is CASTGVLQETQYF. The DNA of the CDR3 is TGTGCCAGCACTGGAGTCCTCCAAGAGACCCAGTACTTC.